This T cell receptor beta chain was recorded in a study of CD8 T cells in ankylosing spondylitis. This clonotype occurred a few times. The target antigen is unknown. Germline loops: CDR1 MDHEN, CDR2 SYDVKM. V shed 5 bases and J shed 8 bases, with 25 bases lying between them. The CDR3 has 17 amino acids. Regarding the study as a whole: Disease-linked clones bore a CD8+ phenotype, appearing relatively rarely in peripheral blood. As reported, disease-linked clones showed significant enrichment in matched ankylosing spondylitis synovial fluid. Some motif variants had been reported before (in reactive arthritis synovial fluid and blood).

Library preparation for TCR beta used quantitative 5'-RACE with molecular barcodes. Each CDR3 protein is one row after TCRdb ran MiXCR on the 5' RACE reads. The sample contains about 360,000 distinct CDR3 sequences, more than 20% of which appear only once. The rearrangement links TRBV28 to TRBJ2-4, with a tentative D call TRBD1 (6 bases). Sequencing input: blood, either unsorted or a sorted T cell fraction (not recorded which). The TCR comes from a male donor with ankylosing spondylitis or in good health (not recorded which). CDR3 DNA: TGTGCCAGCAGTCCTCCGGGCAGGGGACGACTGGGGGACATTCAGTACTTC. This codes for CASSPPGRGRLGDIQYF.